This passage covers 7 T cell receptor beta chains from one sample sequenced in a study of tumor and adjacent non-tumor tissue in lung cancer. A modified ARM-PCR protocol with three rounds of nested PCR amplified TCRbeta. TCRdb re-analysed the multiplex PCR reads in MiXCR, keeping a single row per CDR3 protein. Of about 81,000 distinct CDR3 sequences in the sample, over 60% were seen once. No cell sorting was done before RNA was extracted from the tissue. The sample taken for sequencing was lung tumor tissue. These receptors came from a woman aged 40 to 50 with non-small cell lung cancer.

Details on this clonotype: A read error may be the cause here, since a much bigger clone is one base away. The genes are TRBV28 and TRBJ2-3; tentatively, D is TRBD1 or TRBD2 (7 bases each). Looked up from germline, CDR1 is MDHEN and CDR2 is SYDVKM. The CDR3 has 14 amino acids. Written as DNA, the CDR3 is TGTGCCAGCAGTAAGGGGGGGACAGCAGATACGCGGTATTTT. It yields the protein CASSKGGTADTRYF.

As for this clonotype: A read error may account for a junction end that differs from germline. The J gene is TRBJ2-5, the V gene TRBV4-1; the match to TRBD1 covers 7 bases. Germline CDR1 and CDR2: MGHRA and YSYEKL. CDR3 size: 15 residues. The CDR3 DNA is TGCGCCAGCAGCCGGCCGGGACAGATGGGAGAGACTCAGTACTTC. It specifies CASSRPGQMGETQYF.

In regard to this clonotype: The germline gene is not matched at one end of the junction; a read error may be the cause. The chain recombines TRBV11-2 with TRBJ2-5; 7 bases are shared with TRBD1. The CDR3 totals 12 residues. In germline, CDR1 is SGHAT, CDR2 FQNNGV. CDR3 DNA: TGTGTCAGCAGCTCCCAGGGGGAGACCCACTATTTC. Amino acid sequence: CVSSSQGETHYF.

In regard to this clonotype: The missing conserved phenylalanine or tryptophan at the end of this CDR3 makes a read error likely. V usage is TRBV4-1 and J usage is TRBJ2-7; D unresolved. The CDR3 extends over 15 amino acids. CDR1 and CDR2 (germline): MGHRA, YSYEKL. The CDR3 DNA sequence: TGCGCTAGCAGTCAAGTGGGCGGTCCCTCCTACGAGCAGTACTCC. Encoded protein: CASSQVGGPSYEQYS.

This sequence joins TRBV6-1 and TRBJ2-5; 9 bases match TRBD2. Germline values: CDR1 MNHNS, CDR2 SASEGT. V was pared by 4 bases and J by 11 bases, with 11 bases of the junction left unmatched. The CDR3 contains 14 residues. This CDR3 reads CASSARSSGGRQYF. The CDR3 DNA reads TGTGCCAGCAGTGCCAGGAGTAGCGGGGGCCGTCAGTACTTC.

Concerning this clonotype: A much more abundant neighbour one base away suggests this may be a read error. The chain couples TRBV13 to TRBJ1-1; D call uncertain. Trimming took 2 bases from V and 7 from J, leaving 14 bases between them. Looked up from germline, CDR1 is PRHDT and CDR2 is FYEKMQ (reference sequence). This CDR3 spans 14 amino acids. CDR3 sequence: CASSLRSGRFEAFF. CDR3 DNA sequence: TGTGCCAGCAGCTTACGGTCAGGCAGGTTTGAAGCTTTCTTT.

On this clonotype: Germline and junction disagree at one end, which may indicate a read error. The chain combines TRBV28 with TRBJ2-1; a possible D gene is TRBD2 (5 bases). The CDR3 spans 16 residues. CDR1 is MDHEN and CDR2 is SYDVKM in the germline V gene. Here the CDR3 reads CASTPGQERDYNDQFF. CDR3 nucleotides: TGTGCCAGCACCCCCGGTCAGGAACGGGATTACAATGATCAGTTCTTC.